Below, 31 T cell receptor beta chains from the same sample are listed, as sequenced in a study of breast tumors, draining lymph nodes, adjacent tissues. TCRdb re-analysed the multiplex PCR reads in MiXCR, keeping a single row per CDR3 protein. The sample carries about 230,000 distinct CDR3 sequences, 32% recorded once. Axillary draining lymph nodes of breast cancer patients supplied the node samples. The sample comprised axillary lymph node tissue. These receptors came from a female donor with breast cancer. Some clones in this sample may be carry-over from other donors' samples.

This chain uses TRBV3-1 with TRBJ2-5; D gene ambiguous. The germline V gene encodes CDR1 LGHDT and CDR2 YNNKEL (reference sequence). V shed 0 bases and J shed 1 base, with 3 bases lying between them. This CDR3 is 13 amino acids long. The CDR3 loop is CASSQDCQETQYF. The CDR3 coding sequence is TGTGCCAGCAGCCAAGATTGCCAAGAGACCCAGTACTTC.

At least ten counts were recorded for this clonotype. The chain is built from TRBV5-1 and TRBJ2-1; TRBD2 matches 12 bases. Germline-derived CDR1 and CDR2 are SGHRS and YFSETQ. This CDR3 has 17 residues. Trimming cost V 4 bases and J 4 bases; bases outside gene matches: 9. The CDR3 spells CASSPRAGTSGYNEQFF. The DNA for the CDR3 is TGCGCCAGCAGCCCTCGAGCCGGGACTAGCGGGTACAATGAGCAGTTCTTC.

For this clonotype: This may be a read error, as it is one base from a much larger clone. Here the CDR3 reads CARSVASGPLSYEQYF. Written as DNA, the CDR3 is TGTGCCCGGAGTGTGGCTAGCGGGCCTCTCTCCTACGAGCAGTACTTC. The J gene is TRBJ2-7, the V gene TRBV30; 8 bases map to TRBD2. Germline CDR1 and CDR2: GTSNPN and SVGIG (reference sequence). CDR3 length: 16 residues.

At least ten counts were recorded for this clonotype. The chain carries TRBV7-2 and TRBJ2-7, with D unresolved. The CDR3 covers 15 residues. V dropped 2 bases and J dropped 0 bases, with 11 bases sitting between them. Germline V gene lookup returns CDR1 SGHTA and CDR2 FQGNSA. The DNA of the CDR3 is TGTGCCAGCAGCTTAACCCGCTCGAGCTCCTACGAGCAGTACTTC. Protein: CASSLTRSSSYEQYF.

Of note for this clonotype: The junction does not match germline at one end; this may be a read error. The CDR3 DNA sequence: TGTGCCACTAGTATGTGGGGGGCTGTGTACACCGGGGAGCTGTTTTTT. Protein product: CATSMWGAVYTGELFF. The genes are TRBV19 and TRBJ2-2; D tentatively reads TRBD1 or TRBD2 (6 bases each). The CDR3 is 16 amino acids. The germline gives CDR1 LNHDA, CDR2 SQIVND (reference sequence). The whole variable domain, remainder taken from reference TRBV19 and TRBJ2-2, is DGGITQSPKYLFRKEGQNVTLSCEQNLNHDAMYWYRQDPGQGLRLIYYSQIVNDFQKGDIAEGYSVSREKKESFPLTVTSAQKNPTAFYLCATSMWGAVYTGELFFGEGSRLTVL.

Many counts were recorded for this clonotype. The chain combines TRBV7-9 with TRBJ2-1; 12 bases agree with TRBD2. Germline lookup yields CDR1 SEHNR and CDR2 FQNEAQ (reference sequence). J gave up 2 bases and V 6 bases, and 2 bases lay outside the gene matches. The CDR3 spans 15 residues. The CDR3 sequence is CASSPSGRAYNEQFF. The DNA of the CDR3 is TGTGCCAGCAGTCCTAGCGGGAGGGCCTACAATGAGCAGTTCTTC.

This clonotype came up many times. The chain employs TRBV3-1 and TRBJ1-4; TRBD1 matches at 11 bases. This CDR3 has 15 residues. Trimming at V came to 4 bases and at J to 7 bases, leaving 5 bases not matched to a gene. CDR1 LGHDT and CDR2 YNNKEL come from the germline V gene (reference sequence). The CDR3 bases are TGTGCCAGCAGCCCGGGACAGGGGGTAGGTGAAAAACTGTTTTTT. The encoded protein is CASSPGQGVGEKLFF.

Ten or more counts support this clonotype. CDR3 nucleotides: TGTGCCAGCAGCTTGGCGGGCGGGTTGGGTACAGATACGCAGTATTTT. Protein product: CASSLAGGLGTDTQYF. The chain joins TRBV11-2 to TRBJ2-3; tentative D call: TRBD2 (5 bases). The CDR3 length is 16 residues. Germline assignment: CDR1 SGHAT and CDR2 FQNNGV. The germline V and J ends were trimmed by 3 bases and 3 bases, with 16 bases remaining between them.

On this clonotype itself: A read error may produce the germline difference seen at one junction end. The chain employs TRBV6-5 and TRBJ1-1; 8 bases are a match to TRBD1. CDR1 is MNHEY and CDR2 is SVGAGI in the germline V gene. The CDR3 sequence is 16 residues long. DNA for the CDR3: TGTGCCAGCAGTCACTCGCAGGGGGCCCGGAACACTGAAGCTTTCTTT. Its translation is CASSHSQGARNTEAFF.

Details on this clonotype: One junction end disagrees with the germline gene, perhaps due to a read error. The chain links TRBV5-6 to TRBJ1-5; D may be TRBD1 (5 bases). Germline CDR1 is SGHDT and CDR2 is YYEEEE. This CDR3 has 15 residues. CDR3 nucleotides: TGTGCCCGCAGCTGGGGGTCAAGAAATAATCAGCCCCAGCATTTT. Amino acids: CARSWGSRNNQPQHF. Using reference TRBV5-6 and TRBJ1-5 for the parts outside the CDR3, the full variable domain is DAGVTQSPTHLIKTRGQQVTLRCSPKSGHDTVSWYQQALGQGPQFIFQYYEEEERQRGNFPDRFSGHQFPNYSSELNVNALLLGDSALYLCARSWGSRNNQPQHFGDGTRLSIL.

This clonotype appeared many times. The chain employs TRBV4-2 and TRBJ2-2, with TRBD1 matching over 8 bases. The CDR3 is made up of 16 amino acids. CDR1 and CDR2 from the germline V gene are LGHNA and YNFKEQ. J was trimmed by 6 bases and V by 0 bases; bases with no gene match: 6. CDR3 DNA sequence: TGTGCCAGCAGCCAAGATCGCCAGGGGGCGGCCGGGGAGCTGTTTTTT. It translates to CASSQDRQGAAGELFF.

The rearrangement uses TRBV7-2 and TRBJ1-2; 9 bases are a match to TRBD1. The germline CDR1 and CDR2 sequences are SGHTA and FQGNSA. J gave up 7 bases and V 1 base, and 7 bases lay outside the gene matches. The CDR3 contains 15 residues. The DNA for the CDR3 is TGTGCCAGCAGCTTAGGTGGGACAGGGTTAGTTGGCTACACCTTC. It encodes CASSLGGTGLVGYTF.

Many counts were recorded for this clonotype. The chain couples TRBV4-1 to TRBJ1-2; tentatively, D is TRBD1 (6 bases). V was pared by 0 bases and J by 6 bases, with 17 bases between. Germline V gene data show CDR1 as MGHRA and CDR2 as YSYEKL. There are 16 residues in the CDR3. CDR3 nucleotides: TGCGCCAGCAGCCAAGATCCAACCAGGGGAGGTAATGGCTACACCTTC. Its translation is CASSQDPTRGGNGYTF.

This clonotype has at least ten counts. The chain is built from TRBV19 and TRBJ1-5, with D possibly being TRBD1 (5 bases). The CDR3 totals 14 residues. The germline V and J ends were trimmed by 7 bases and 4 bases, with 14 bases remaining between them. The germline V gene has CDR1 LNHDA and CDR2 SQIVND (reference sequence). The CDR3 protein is CASTVQGINQPQHF. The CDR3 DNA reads TGTGCCAGTACCGTCCAGGGAATAAATCAGCCCCAGCATTTT.

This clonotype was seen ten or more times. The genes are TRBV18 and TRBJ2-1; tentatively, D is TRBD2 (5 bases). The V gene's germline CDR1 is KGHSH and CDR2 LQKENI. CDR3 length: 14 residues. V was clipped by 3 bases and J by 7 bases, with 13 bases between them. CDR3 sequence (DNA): TGTGCCAGCTCACCTAGCCCACTAGGTAATGAGCAGTTCTTC. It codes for CASSPSPLGNEQFF.

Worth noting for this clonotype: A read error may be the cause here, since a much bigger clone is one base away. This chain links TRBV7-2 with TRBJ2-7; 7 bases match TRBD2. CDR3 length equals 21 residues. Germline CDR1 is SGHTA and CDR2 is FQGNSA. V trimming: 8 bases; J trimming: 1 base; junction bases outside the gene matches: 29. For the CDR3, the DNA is TGTGCCAGCGGACCGTACTGGTCGAGACGGGAGACTAGCCGGTCGTCCTACGAGCAGTACTTC. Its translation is CASGPYWSRRETSRSSYEQYF.

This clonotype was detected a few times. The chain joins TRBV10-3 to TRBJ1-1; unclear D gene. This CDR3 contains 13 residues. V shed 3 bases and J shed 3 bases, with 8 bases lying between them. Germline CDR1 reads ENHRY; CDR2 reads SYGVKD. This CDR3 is CAISEGPDTEAFF. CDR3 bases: TGTGCCATCAGTGAAGGACCAGACACTGAAGCTTTCTTT.

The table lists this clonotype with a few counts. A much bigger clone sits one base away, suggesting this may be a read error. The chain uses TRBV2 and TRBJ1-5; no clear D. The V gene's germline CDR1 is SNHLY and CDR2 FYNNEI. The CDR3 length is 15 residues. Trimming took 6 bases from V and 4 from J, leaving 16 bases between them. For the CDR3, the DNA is TGTGCCAGCAGGGCACGGGGAGCGGGAAATCAGCCCCAGCATTTT. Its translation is CASRARGAGNQPQHF.

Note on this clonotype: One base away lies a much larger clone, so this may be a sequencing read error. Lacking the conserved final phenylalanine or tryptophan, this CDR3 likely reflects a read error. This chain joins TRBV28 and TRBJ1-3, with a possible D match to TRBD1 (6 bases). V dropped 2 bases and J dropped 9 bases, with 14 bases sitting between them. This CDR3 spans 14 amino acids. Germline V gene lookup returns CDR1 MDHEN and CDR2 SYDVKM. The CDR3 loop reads CASSLRGAWATIYL. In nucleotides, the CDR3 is TGTGCCAGCAGTTTAAGGGGGGCCTGGGCCACCATATATCTT.

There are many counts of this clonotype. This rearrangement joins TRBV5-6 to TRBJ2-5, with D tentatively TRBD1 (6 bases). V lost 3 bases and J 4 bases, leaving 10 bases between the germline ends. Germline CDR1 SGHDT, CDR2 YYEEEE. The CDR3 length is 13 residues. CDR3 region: CASSSRQVETQYF. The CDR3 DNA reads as TGTGCCAGCAGCTCCCGACAGGTAGAGACCCAGTACTTC.

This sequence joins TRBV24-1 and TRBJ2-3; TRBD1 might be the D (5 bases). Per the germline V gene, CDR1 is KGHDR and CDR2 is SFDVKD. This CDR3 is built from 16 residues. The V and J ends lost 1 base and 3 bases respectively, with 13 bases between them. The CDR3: CATSDLAGLGTDTQYF. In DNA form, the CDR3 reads TGTGCCACCAGTGATTTAGCAGGGTTGGGGACAGATACGCAGTATTTT.

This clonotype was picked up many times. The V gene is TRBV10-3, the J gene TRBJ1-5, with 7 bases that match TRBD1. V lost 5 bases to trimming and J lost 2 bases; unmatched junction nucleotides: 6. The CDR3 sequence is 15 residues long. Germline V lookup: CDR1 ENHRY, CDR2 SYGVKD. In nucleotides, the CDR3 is TGTGCCATCAGTCCGGGACAGCGAGGCAATCAGCCCCAGCATTTT. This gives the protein CAISPGQRGNQPQHF.

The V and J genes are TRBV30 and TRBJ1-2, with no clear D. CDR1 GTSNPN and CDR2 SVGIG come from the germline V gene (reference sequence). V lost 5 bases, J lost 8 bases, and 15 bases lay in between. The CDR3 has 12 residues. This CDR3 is CAWDENVLGYTF. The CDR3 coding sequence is TGTGCCTGGGATGAGAACGTTTTAGGCTACACCTTC.

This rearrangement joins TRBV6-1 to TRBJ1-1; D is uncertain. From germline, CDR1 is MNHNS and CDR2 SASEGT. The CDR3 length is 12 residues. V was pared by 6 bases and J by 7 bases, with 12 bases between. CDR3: CASSRNPNEAFF. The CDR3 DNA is TGTGCCAGCAGCCGAAATCCAAATGAAGCTTTCTTT.

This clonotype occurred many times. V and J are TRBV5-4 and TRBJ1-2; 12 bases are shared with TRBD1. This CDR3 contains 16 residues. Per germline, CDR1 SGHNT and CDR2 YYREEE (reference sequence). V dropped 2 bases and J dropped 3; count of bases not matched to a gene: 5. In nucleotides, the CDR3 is TGTGCCAGCAGCTTCGGGGGACAGGGGGCGTACTATGGCTACACCTTC. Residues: CASSFGGQGAYYGYTF.

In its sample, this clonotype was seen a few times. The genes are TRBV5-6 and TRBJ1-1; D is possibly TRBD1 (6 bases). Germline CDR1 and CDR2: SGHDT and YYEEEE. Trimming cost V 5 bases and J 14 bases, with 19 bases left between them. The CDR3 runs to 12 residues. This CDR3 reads CASRQGLREVFF. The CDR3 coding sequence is TGTGCCAGCAGGCAGGGGCTACGGGAGGTATTCTTT.

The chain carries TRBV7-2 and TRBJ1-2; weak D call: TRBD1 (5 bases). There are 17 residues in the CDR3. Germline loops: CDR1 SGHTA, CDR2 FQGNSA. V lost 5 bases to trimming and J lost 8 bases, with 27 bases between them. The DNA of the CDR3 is TGTGCCAGCAGCACGGAGGGCCGTGCCGGGGGTCCTTGGGGCTACACCTTC. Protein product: CASSTEGRAGGPWGYTF.

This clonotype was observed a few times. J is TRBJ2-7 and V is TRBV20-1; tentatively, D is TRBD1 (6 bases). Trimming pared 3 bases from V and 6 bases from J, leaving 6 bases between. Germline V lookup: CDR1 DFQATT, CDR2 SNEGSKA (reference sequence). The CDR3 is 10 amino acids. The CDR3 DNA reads TGCAGTGCTAGGGACAGCGAGCAGTACTTC. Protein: CSARDSEQYF.

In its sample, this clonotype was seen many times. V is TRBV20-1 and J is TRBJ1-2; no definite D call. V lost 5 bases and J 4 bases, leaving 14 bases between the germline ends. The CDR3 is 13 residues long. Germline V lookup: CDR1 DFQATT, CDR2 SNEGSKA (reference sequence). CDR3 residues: CSAPPPGGYGYTF. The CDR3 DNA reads TGCAGTGCTCCCCCACCGGGAGGCTATGGCTACACCTTC.

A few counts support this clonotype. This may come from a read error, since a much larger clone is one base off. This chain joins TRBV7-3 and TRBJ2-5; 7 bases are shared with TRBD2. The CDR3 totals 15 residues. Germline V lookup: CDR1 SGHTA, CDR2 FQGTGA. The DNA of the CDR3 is TGTGCCAGCAGCTTAGGGGCAGCGGGAACGGAGACCCAGCACTTC. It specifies CASSLGAAGTETQHF. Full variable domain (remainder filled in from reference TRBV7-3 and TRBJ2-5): GAGVSQTPSNKVTEKGKYVELRCDPISGHTALYWYRQSLGQGPEFLIYFQGTGAADDSGLPNDRFFAVRPEGSVSTLKIQRTERGDSAVYLCASSLGAAGTETQHFGPGTRLLVL.

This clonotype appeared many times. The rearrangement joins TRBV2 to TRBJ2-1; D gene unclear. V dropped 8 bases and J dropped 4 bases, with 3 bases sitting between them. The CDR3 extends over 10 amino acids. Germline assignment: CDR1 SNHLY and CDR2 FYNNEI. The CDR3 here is CASGYNEQFF. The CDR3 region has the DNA TGTGCCAGCGGGTACAATGAGCAGTTCTTC.